The 22 T cell receptor beta chains presented below share a single source sample, sequenced in a study of T-cell reconstitution after alpha-beta-depleted transplantation in children. Construction of the TCRbeta library involved unique molecular identifiers. TCRdb re-derived calls from the PCR reads in MiXCR, one entry per CDR3 protein. The table records 900,000 or so distinct CDR3 sequences, 16% of them present only once. The material sequenced was PBMCs, mostly from graft donor cells, taken 360 days after TCRalphabeta/CD19-depleted stem cell transplant. The receptors shown here come from a male patient between 10 and 17 years old who had a stem cell transplant for acute lymphoblastic leukemia, so the T cells may come from the graft donor.

With respect to this clonotype: Relative to the germline gene, one junction end is altered; a read error may explain this. The chain joins TRBV5-1 to TRBJ2-5, with 10 bases fitting TRBD1. The CDR3 loop spans 13 amino acids. Germline-derived CDR1 and CDR2 are SGHRS and YFSETQ. Here the CDR3 reads CASSSGDRGSLVF. The DNA for the CDR3 is TGCGCCAGCAGCTCCGGGGACAGGGGCTCCTTGGTCTTC.

The rearrangement uses TRBV7-9 and TRBJ2-7; 7 bases are a match to TRBD1. Germline CDR1 SEHNR, CDR2 FQNEAQ (reference sequence). Trimming removed 1 base from V and 4 bases from J; junction bases left unmatched: 7. This CDR3 has 15 amino acids. In nucleotides, the CDR3 is TGTGCCAGCAGCTTAGTAAGGGACAGAATTTACGAGCAGTACTTC. Its protein is CASSLVRDRIYEQYF.

The V call is TRBV7-3, the J call TRBJ1-2, with TRBD1 matching over 7 bases. The germline gives CDR1 SGHTA, CDR2 FQGTGA. This CDR3 region has 16 residues. Unmatched junction bases numbered 14, after V lost 9 bases and J lost 1 base. This CDR3 reads CARSARDSRINYGYTF. In nucleotides, the CDR3 is TGTGCCAGGTCCGCCCGGGACAGTAGAATTAACTATGGCTACACCTTC.

J is TRBJ1-1 and V is TRBV9; no reliable D call. With 0 bases removed from V and 3 bases from J, the gap between germline ends came to 6 bases. The germline CDR1 and CDR2 sequences are SGDLS and YYNGEE. The CDR3 has 13 amino acids. The CDR3 loop is CASSVGRDTEAFF. Written as DNA, the CDR3 is TGTGCCAGCAGCGTAGGGAGAGACACTGAAGCTTTCTTT.

Regarding this clonotype: Mismatch with germline at one junction end may stem from a read error. The chain uses TRBV20-1 and TRBJ2-3, with D unresolved. CDR3 size: 13 residues. Germline V gene sequence: CDR1 DFQATT, CDR2 SNEGSKA (reference sequence). The CDR3 region has the DNA TGCAGTGCCATAAGAGGATCCACAGATATGCAGTATTTT. Its translation: CSAIRGSTDMQYF.

This clonotype has only a few counts. The rearrangement joins TRBV5-1 to TRBJ2-1; 8 nucleotides align to TRBD1. CDR3 size: 15 residues. Unmatched junction bases numbered 13, after V lost 6 bases and J lost 8 bases. Germline assignment: CDR1 SGHRS and CDR2 YFSETQ. CDR3 loop: CASTHRDRLFHEQFF. CDR3 coding DNA: TGCGCCAGCACCCACCGGGACAGGCTTTTCCATGAGCAGTTCTTC.

In its sample, this clonotype was seen a few times. DNA for the CDR3: TGCGCCAGCAGCTTTGAGCACAATGAGCAGTTCTTC. Translating gives CASSFEHNEQFF. This chain uses TRBV5-1 with TRBJ2-1; no reliable D call. V was clipped by 2 bases and J by 5 bases, with 5 bases between them. The CDR3 has 12 amino acids. Germline CDR1 and CDR2: SGHRS and YFSETQ.

The chain recombines TRBV21-1 with TRBJ2-5; the table's TRBD1 call for D was not verified on the DNA. TRBV21-1 is a documented pseudogene. This CDR3 is 12 amino acids long. CDR3 bases: TGTGCCAGCAGCACTCAGGGAGAGACCCAGTACTTC. This encodes CASSTQGETQYF.

This clonotype was observed a few times. The gene calls are TRBV4-1 and TRBJ2-1, with 8 bases identical to TRBD1. The length of the CDR3 is 16 residues. Germline V gene data show CDR1 as MGHRA and CDR2 as YSYEKL. Trimming removed 4 bases from V and 3 bases from J; junction bases left unmatched: 8. CDR3 nucleotides: TGCGCCAGCAGCCTTCTAGGACAGGGCCTCTACAATGAGCAGTTCTTC. It yields the protein CASSLLGQGLYNEQFF.

Only a few counts were recorded for this clonotype. The chain combines TRBV12-3 or TRBV12-4 with TRBJ1-2; 9 bases are shared with TRBD1. The V gene end was trimmed by 8 bases and the J gene end by 0 bases; junction bases not matched to a gene: 10. The CDR3 length is 16 residues. In DNA, the CDR3 is TGTGCCAGCGTTTATTCCGGGACAGGGCCTAACTATGGCTACACCTTC. Translating it yields CASVYSGTGPNYGYTF.

This clonotype was seen once. V usage is TRBV9 and J usage is TRBJ2-1; D possibly corresponds to TRBD2 (6 bases). The CDR3 has 17 amino acids. Germline V CDR1 and CDR2: SGDLS, YYNGEE. V shed 1 base and J shed 1 base, with 15 bases lying between them. CDR3 sequence reads: CASSVRTGEYSYNEQFF. CDR3 in DNA: TGTGCCAGCAGCGTAAGGACGGGGGAGTATTCCTACAATGAGCAGTTCTTC.

This clonotype was recorded a few times. Written as DNA, the CDR3 is TGCAGCGTTGGTGGTTTGAGCGGGAGTTATTCCACAGATACGCAGTATTTT. Translated: CSVGGLSGSYSTDTQYF. The chain employs TRBV29-1 and TRBJ2-3, with 8 bases aligning to TRBD2. Germline V gene lookup returns CDR1 SQVTM and CDR2 ANQGSEA. CDR3 length: 17 residues. Trimming cost V 4 bases and J 2 bases; bases outside gene matches: 14.

A single count supports this clonotype. V is TRBV25-1 and J is TRBJ2-3; possible D gene TRBD2, 5 bases. Trimming removed 3 bases at V and 1 base at J, with 23 bases between. CDR3 length: 19 residues. Germline CDR1 is MGHDK and CDR2 is SYGVNS. CDR3 residues: CASSDHKELASSGTDTQYF. The CDR3 DNA follows: TGTGCCAGCAGTGATCACAAGGAGCTAGCCTCATCGGGCACAGATACGCAGTATTTT.

This chain joins TRBV20-1 and TRBJ2-7, with D hard to call. V lost 3 bases to trimming and J lost 4 bases, with 22 bases between them. Germline V gives CDR1 DFQATT, CDR2 SNEGSKA (reference sequence). There are 16 residues in the CDR3. CDR3 loop: CSARDPWPSTTYEQYF. In DNA, the CDR3 is TGCAGTGCTAGGGACCCTTGGCCCTCGACAACTTACGAGCAGTACTTC.

This rearrangement joins TRBV29-1 to TRBJ2-7; D is undetermined. V was cut by 7 bases and J by 5 bases, with 12 bases left in between. The V gene's germline CDR1 is SQVTM and CDR2 ANQGSEA. The CDR3 covers 11 residues. The CDR3 bases are TGCAGCGGCTCGGATGGCGACGAGCAGTACTTC. It translates to CSGSDGDEQYF.

This sequence joins TRBV20-1 and TRBJ2-7; no firm D call. V shed 6 bases and J shed 2 bases, with 14 bases lying between them. Germline CDR1 DFQATT, CDR2 SNEGSKA (reference sequence). This CDR3 contains 13 residues. The CDR3 nucleotides read TGCAGTGCCCAGTCCCGGAGCCCCTACGAGCAGTACTTC. Its protein is CSAQSRSPYEQYF.

The V call is TRBV29-1, the J call TRBJ2-1; D gene unclear. The V end lost 4 bases, the J end lost 4 bases, and 8 bases lay between the germline ends. The V gene's germline CDR1 is SQVTM and CDR2 ANQGSEA. This CDR3 has 12 amino acids. The CDR3 bases are TGCAGCGTTGTTCCGAGGTACAATGAGCAGTTCTTC. It is translated as CSVVPRYNEQFF.

In its sample, this clonotype was seen a few times. This rearrangement joins TRBV10-1 to TRBJ2-1; 15 bases fit TRBD2. Trimming at V came to 4 bases and at J to 0 bases, leaving 7 bases not matched to a gene. Germline V gives CDR1 WNHNN, CDR2 SYGVQD (reference sequence). The CDR3 totals 19 residues. CDR3 amino acids: CASSGGLAGGSISYNEQFF. The CDR3 nucleotides are TGCGCCAGCAGTGGAGGACTAGCGGGAGGGAGTATCTCCTACAATGAGCAGTTCTTC.

This clonotype was detected a few times. The V gene is TRBV11-1, the J gene TRBJ1-1, with 7 bases that match TRBD1. The CDR3 consists of 13 residues. Germline CDR1 is SGHAT and CDR2 is FQDESV (reference sequence). Losses at the gene ends were 5 bases for V and 9 bases for J; bases not matched to a gene: 9. The chain's CDR3 is CASSHREDRQAFF. CDR3 DNA: TGTGCCAGCAGCCACAGAGAGGACAGGCAAGCTTTCTTT.

The V call is TRBV12-3 or TRBV12-4, the J call TRBJ1-1, with D hard to call. V lost 2 bases to trimming and J lost 7 bases, with 11 bases between them. The CDR3 loop spans 13 amino acids. CDR3 bases: TGTGCCAGCAGTTTAATCCCTTCGTATGAAGCTTTCTTT. This sequence encodes CASSLIPSYEAFF.

This chain uses TRBV6-1 with TRBJ1-5; TRBD1 matches 7 bases. The CDR3 length is 15 residues. J was trimmed by 2 bases and V by 5 bases; bases with no gene match: 6. From germline, CDR1 is MNHNS and CDR2 SASEGT. Here the CDR3 DNA reads TGTGCCAGCAGTCCCCACAGGGGAGGCAATCAGCCCCAGCATTTT. Translated, it gives CASSPHRGGNQPQHF.

This sequence joins TRBV5-1 and TRBJ2-7; 10 bases are shared with TRBD1. The CDR3 is 17 residues long. Germline CDR1 reads SGHRS; CDR2 reads YFSETQ. The junction had 13 bases not matched to a gene; V was cut back by 2 bases and J by 5 bases. CDR3 DNA: TGCGCCAGCAGCTTTTCGCCCGGGGACAGGGGACAACACGAGCAGTACTTC. This encodes CASSFSPGDRGQHEQYF.